These 8 T cell receptor beta chains came from one sample sequenced in a study of T cell responses to AZD1222 COVID-19 vaccine. Sequencing was performed with immunoSEQ multiplex PCR; in TCRdb, only in-frame clones are kept and a portion is missing. Here the sample spans around 180,000 clones, 90% being singletons. This material consisted of peripheral blood, taken on day 0 of AZD1222 vaccination. These receptors were obtained from an adult in good health.

The chain joins TRBV5-6 to TRBJ1-1, with D unresolved. The CDR3 has 11 amino acids. In germline, CDR1 is SGHDT, CDR2 YYEEEE. V shed 4 bases and J shed 8 bases, with 9 bases lying between them. CDR3 DNA sequence: TGTGCCAGCAGCCGAGATAAGGAAGCTTTCTTT. This encodes CASSRDKEAFF.

The table lists this clone with a few counts. The chain uses TRBV6-5 and TRBJ1-1, with D hard to call. Germline V gives CDR1 MNHEY, CDR2 SVGAGI. The V end was cut by 7 bases, the J end by 3 bases, with 6 bases between. CDR3 length: 11 amino acids. CDR3 nucleotides: TGTGCCAGCAATTGGCACACTGAAGCTTTCTTT. Its translation is CASNWHTEAFF.

This rearrangement joins TRBV27 to TRBJ1-2; unclear D gene. CDR1 is MNHEY and CDR2 is SMNVEV in the germline V gene (reference sequence). This CDR3 has 14 residues. V was shortened by 5 bases and J by 3 bases, with 13 bases between the two germline ends. This CDR3 reads CASSVQKTDYGYTF. CDR3 nucleotides: TGTGCCAGCAGTGTACAAAAGACCGACTATGGCTACACCTTC.

The chain has TRBV6-5 and TRBJ1-3; D remains ambiguous. Germline V gives CDR1 MNHEY, CDR2 SVGAGI. This CDR3 spans 14 amino acids. The V end lost 7 bases, the J end lost 2 bases, and 12 bases lay between the germline ends. CDR3 amino acids: CASTPGEAGNTIYF. The CDR3 DNA sequence: TGTGCCAGCACCCCTGGGGAGGCTGGAAACACCATATATTTT.

This clone was picked up a small number of times. The genes are TRBV4-2 and TRBJ1-2, with D possibly being TRBD1 (6 bases). This CDR3 region has 16 residues. Germline V gene data show CDR1 as LGHNA and CDR2 as YNFKEQ. V was clipped by 6 bases and J by 1 base, with 18 bases between them. CDR3 protein: CASSRTTGGDNYGYTF. As DNA, the CDR3 is TGTGCCAGCAGTCGTACGACAGGCGGGGATAACTATGGCTACACCTTC.

The V call is TRBV5-6, the J call TRBJ2-7, with a weak D call TRBD2 (5 bases). CDR1 and CDR2 (germline): SGHDT, YYEEEE. The CDR3 has 14 amino acids. V was clipped by 4 bases and J by 3 bases, with 14 bases between them. The CDR3, as DNA: TGTGCCAGCAGCCTGGACTCCGGGAACTACGAGCAGTACTTC. This sequence encodes CASSLDSGNYEQYF.

The chain links TRBV19 to TRBJ1-6; D remains ambiguous. The V gene's germline CDR1 is LNHDA and CDR2 SQIVND (reference sequence). The length of the CDR3 is 14 residues. V gave up 5 bases and J gave up 6 bases, with 11 bases separating them. In DNA, the CDR3 is TGTGCCAGTAGTTCCGCGGAAGTTAATTCACCCCTCCACTTT. This gives the protein CASSSAEVNSPLHF.

V gene TRBV9 combines with J gene TRBJ1-1, with 7 bases lining up with TRBD1. The CDR3 length is 13 residues. CDR1 is SGDLS and CDR2 is YYNGEE in the germline V gene. The J segment lost 11 bases and the V segment lost 4 bases, leaving 11 bases of the junction unmatched. The CDR3: CASSLGTDVGAFF. As DNA, the CDR3 is TGTGCCAGCAGCTTAGGGACAGACGTCGGGGCTTTCTTT.